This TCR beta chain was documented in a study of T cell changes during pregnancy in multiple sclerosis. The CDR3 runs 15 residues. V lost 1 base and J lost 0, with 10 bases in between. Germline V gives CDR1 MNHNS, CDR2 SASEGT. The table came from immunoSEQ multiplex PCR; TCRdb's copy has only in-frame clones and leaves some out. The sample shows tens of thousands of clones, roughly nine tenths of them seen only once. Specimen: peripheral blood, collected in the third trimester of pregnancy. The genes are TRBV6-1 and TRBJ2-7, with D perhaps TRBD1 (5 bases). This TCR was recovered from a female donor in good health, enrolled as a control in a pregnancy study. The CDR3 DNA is TGTGCCAGCAGTGAAGGGTGGGGCCCCTCCTACGAGCAGTACTTC. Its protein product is CASSEGWGPSYEQYF.